The T cell receptor (beta chain) under discussion was sequenced for a study of blood T cell repertoires in COVID-19. Study-level information: From the United States, Italy and Spain came samples of acute and convalescent COVID-19. PBMCs, B-cell-depleted T cells, or T cells were the source of the cDNA or gDNA that made up the material.

J lost 4 bases, V lost 7 bases, and 10 bases had no gene match. Germline V gives CDR1 SQVTM, CDR2 ANQGSEA. The CDR3 consists of 14 residues. This clone has only a few counts. Original processing methods: Scientists estimated how many nucleated cells there were by amplifying reference gene primers. Method: immunoSEQ multiplex PCR; TCRdb's copy keeps in-frame clones and lacks some. V and J calls and clone size follow that table, whereas D and trimming were derived from the DNA. The data show some 93,000 clones, with approximately 86% seen just once and 6.5% to 9% held by the top ten. The receptor comes from a man in his sixties with acute or convalescent COVID-19. This chain joins TRBV29-1 and TRBJ1-1, with 9 bases identical to TRBD1. The material sequenced was peripheral blood. The CDR3 DNA sequence: TGCAGCGCCTCGGGACAGGGATATTCCACTGAAGCTTTCTTT. Its translation is CSASGQGYSTEAFF.